These 25 T cell receptor beta chains were sequenced from one sample in a study of regulatory T cells in long-lasting Graves disease. Investigators prepared the TCR beta libraries by applying iRepertoire HTBI primers and Arm-PCR of CDR3 regions. TCRdb fed the multiplex PCR reads into MiXCR, producing one record per CDR3 protein. Here the sample spans 250,000 or so distinct CDR3 sequences, 20% to 25% being singletons. Time point meaning: newly diagnosed GD, antithyroid drugs for less than 3 months. From RNA extracted from PBMCs, the TCR library was made. Sequenced material: peripheral blood mononuclear cells (PBMCs), taken at new diagnosis, from a patient treated with antithyroid drugs. These receptors were collected from a female donor with Graves disease.

This clonotype has more than one count but fewer than ten. The chain joins TRBV25-1 to TRBJ2-1; TRBD1 matches at 12 bases. CDR1 is MGHDK, CDR2 SYGVNS, per germline. V lost 8 bases, J lost 6 bases, and 11 bases stayed unmatched. This CDR3 contains 16 residues. CDR3 region: CASGEPGQGAANEQFF. The DNA for the CDR3 is TGTGCCAGCGGAGAACCGGGACAGGGGGCTGCCAATGAGCAGTTCTTC.

The chain joins TRBV9 to TRBJ1-4; D is possibly TRBD1 (5 bases). V lost 2 bases, J lost 6 bases, and 11 bases lay in between. Per germline, CDR1 SGDLS and CDR2 YYNGEE. The CDR3 loop spans 14 amino acids. CDR3 residues: CASSVGVGDEKLFF. In DNA, the CDR3 is TGTGCCAGCAGCGTGGGGGTCGGGGATGAAAAACTGTTTTTT.

With regard to this clonotype: This sequence may be a read error, since a much larger clone differs from it by one base. V and J are TRBV11-2 and TRBJ1-1; the match to TRBD1 covers 7 bases. V shed 8 bases and J 5 bases; nucleotides not matched to a gene: 8. Germline CDR1 SGHAT, CDR2 FQNNGV. The CDR3 runs to 13 residues. As DNA, the CDR3 is TGTGCCAGCCCCGGCCCAGGGGGAACTGAAGCTTTCTTT. Translation: CASPGPGGTEAFF.

This clonotype was counted a few times. The chain has TRBV6-1 and TRBJ1-2, with 10 bases lining up with TRBD1. This CDR3 has 13 amino acids. Germline-derived CDR1 and CDR2 are MNHNS and SASEGT. V gave up 6 bases and J gave up 8 bases; unmatched junction bases: 6. In DNA form, the CDR3 reads TGTGCCAGCAGGACAGGGGGCGCGTTCGGCTACACCTTC. It specifies CASRTGGAFGYTF.

This clonotype was counted many times. The chain employs TRBV6-1 and TRBJ2-4, with D perhaps matching TRBD2 (6 bases). Looked up from germline, CDR1 is MNHNS and CDR2 is SASEGT. V was shortened by 6 bases and J by 16 bases, with 19 bases between the two germline ends. The CDR3 spans 12 residues. The CDR3 sequence is CASSPLVGREYF. CDR3 nucleotide sequence: TGTGCCAGCAGCCCCTTGGTGGGGCGGGAATACTTC.

In its sample, this clonotype was seen a few times. The V and J genes are TRBV2 and TRBJ2-5; the match to TRBD1 covers 9 bases. Germline CDR1 and CDR2: SNHLY and FYNNEI. J was trimmed by 5 bases and V by 3 bases; bases with no gene match: 4. This CDR3 has 14 residues. The CDR3 coding sequence is TGTGCCAGCAGTGACACAGGGGGCTTCGAGACCCAGTACTTC. The encoded protein is CASSDTGGFETQYF.

The chain carries TRBV18 and TRBJ2-7; 9 bases fit TRBD2. Trimming removed 6 bases from V and 4 bases from J; junction bases left unmatched: 10. The CDR3 extends over 15 amino acids. Germline values: CDR1 KGHSH, CDR2 LQKENI. CDR3 in DNA: TGTGCCAGCTCCCCCGGTGCTAGCGGGACATACGAGCAGTACTTC. Protein product: CASSPGASGTYEQYF.

With respect to this clonotype: A far larger clone lies a single base away; this is likely a read error. The chain employs TRBV7-2 and TRBJ2-7; D is undetermined. CDR1 is SGHTA, CDR2 FQGNSA, per germline. V lost 2 bases and J lost 3, with 14 bases in between. The CDR3 contains 15 residues. In DNA, the CDR3 is TGTGCCAGCAGCTTAAGGCCGGACGGGTTCTACGAGCAGTACTTC. Translating it yields CASSLRPDGFYEQYF.

This clonotype was seen at least ten times. This chain links TRBV7-6 with TRBJ1-1; D is ambiguous. V shed 8 bases and J shed 1 base, with 11 bases lying between them. CDR3 length: 13 residues. Germline CDR1 and CDR2: SGHVS and FNYEAQ. The CDR3 DNA is TGTGCCAGCGGACCGACAACGAACACTGAAGCTTTCTTT. It is translated as CASGPTTNTEAFF.

The chain carries TRBV11-2 and TRBJ2-1, with 11 bases lining up with TRBD2. In germline, CDR1 is SGHAT, CDR2 FQNNGV. This CDR3 contains 14 residues. Germline trimming cut 3 bases from V and 9 bases from J; bases unmatched to any gene: 4. As DNA, the CDR3 is TGTGCCAGCAGCTTGCTAGCGGGGGGTATTGAGCAGTTCTTC. It is translated as CASSLLAGGIEQFF. Full variable domain (rest looked up from reference TRBV11-2 and TRBJ2-1): EAGVAQSPRYKIIEKRQSVAFWCNPISGHATLYWYQQILGQGPKLLIQFQNNGVVDDSQLPKDRFSAERLKGVDSTLKIQPAKLEDSAVYLCASSLLAGGIEQFFGPGTRLTVL.

This rearrangement joins TRBV6-2 or TRBV6-3 to TRBJ1-4, with TRBD1 as a possible D gene (6 bases). V lost 6 bases to trimming and J lost 6 bases, with 8 bases between them. CDR3 size: 12 residues. CDR1 is MNHEY and CDR2 is SVGEGT in the germline V gene. Here the CDR3 DNA reads TGTGCCAGCAGAGGACAGTATGAAAAACTGTTTTTT. Its protein product is CASRGQYEKLFF.

The chain has TRBV7-2 and TRBJ2-1, with D possibly matching TRBD2 (6 bases). V lost 4 bases and J 0 bases, leaving 13 bases between the germline ends. Germline loops: CDR1 SGHTA, CDR2 FQGNSA. This CDR3 has 16 residues. DNA for the CDR3: TGTGCCAGCAGCTCCGCTAGCGTCCTCTCCTACAATGAGCAGTTCTTC. Translated: CASSSASVLSYNEQFF.

The V call is TRBV7-2, the J call TRBJ2-3, with D possibly being TRBD1 (8 bases). Germline V CDR1 and CDR2: SGHTA, FQGNSA. The CDR3 sequence is 15 residues long. The germline V and J ends were trimmed by 11 bases and 5 bases, with 23 bases remaining between them. The CDR3 is CAAKQGGAGEDTQYF. The CDR3 nucleotides are TGTGCCGCTAAACAGGGGGGGGCCGGAGAAGATACGCAGTATTTT.

As for this clonotype: This probably arose from a read error, given a far larger clone one base away. This chain links TRBV20-1 with TRBJ2-5, with D possibly being TRBD1 (6 bases). The V end was cut by 3 bases, the J end by 11 bases, with 19 bases between. Germline V gene data show CDR1 as DFQATT and CDR2 as SNEGSKA (reference sequence). The CDR3 is made up of 13 amino acids. CDR3 nucleotides: TGCAGTGCTAGGGATGGACAGTACAATGAGCAGTACTTC. Protein product: CSARDGQYNEQYF.

This clonotype was detected ten times or more. V is TRBV12-5 and J is TRBJ2-6; 8 bases align to TRBD1. The germline CDR1 and CDR2 sequences are LGHNT and FRNRAP. The CDR3 loop spans 17 amino acids. V gave up 5 bases and J gave up 3 bases; unmatched junction bases: 9. In DNA form, the CDR3 reads TGTGCTAGTGGTCTCTCACAGGGGGTGCGTGGGGCCAACGTCCTGACTTTC. It yields the protein CASGLSQGVRGANVLTF.

The gene calls are TRBV7-2 and TRBJ2-7; TRBD1 matches at 9 bases. Unmatched junction bases numbered 7, after V lost 5 bases and J lost 2 bases. CDR3 size: 15 residues. Germline V lookup: CDR1 SGHTA, CDR2 FQGNSA. The CDR3 DNA reads TGTGCCAGCAGCGTCTGGGACAGGGAGGCCTACGAGCAGTACTTC. Translating it yields CASSVWDREAYEQYF.

This clonotype was counted ten times or more. This rearrangement joins TRBV27 to TRBJ2-3; 10 bases match TRBD2. From germline, CDR1 is MNHEY and CDR2 SMNVEV (reference sequence). The CDR3 spans 19 residues. V lost 1 base and J lost 5; bases outside the gene matches: 15. The DNA of the CDR3 is TGTGCCAGCAGTTTATTCCGGGGCGGTAGCGGGGGGTTTTTAGATACGCAGTATTTT. It specifies CASSLFRGGSGGFLDTQYF.

This clonotype turned up a few times. A much more abundant neighbour one base away suggests this may be a read error. This rearrangement joins TRBV10-3 to TRBJ1-2; 9 bases fit TRBD1. The V gene's germline CDR1 is ENHRY and CDR2 SYGVKD. The CDR3 is 14 amino acids. Here the CDR3 reads CASSFSGTGRGHTF. In nucleotides, the CDR3 is TGTGCCAGCAGCTTCTCCGGGACAGGGCGTGGCCACACCTTC.

The table lists this clonotype with a few counts. The chain links TRBV4-2 to TRBJ1-1; possible D gene TRBD1, 6 bases. V lost 4 bases and J 4 bases, leaving 16 bases between the germline ends. The CDR3 has 15 amino acids. Looked up from germline, CDR1 is LGHNA and CDR2 is YNFKEQ. CDR3 nucleotides: TGTGCCAGCAGCCCGGGGGGGCGGGTCGGCACTGAAGCTTTCTTT. Protein product: CASSPGGRVGTEAFF.

This clonotype was observed many times. CDR3 region: CASSIITLKDTDTQYF. Written as DNA, the CDR3 is TGTGCCAGTAGTATAATCACGCTGAAAGACACAGATACGCAGTATTTT. The chain links TRBV19 to TRBJ2-3; D not resolved. The CDR3 contains 16 residues. The V gene's germline CDR1 is LNHDA and CDR2 SQIVND (reference sequence). The germline V and J ends were trimmed by 2 bases and 2 bases, with 14 bases remaining between them.

In its sample, this clonotype was seen a few times. The chain uses TRBV29-1 and TRBJ2-7; maybe TRBD2 (5 bases). The CDR3 runs to 12 residues. Germline lookup yields CDR1 SQVTM and CDR2 ANQGSEA. Trimming took off 8 bases at V and 2 bases at J, with 13 bases between the two ends. The CDR3 DNA is TGCAGCACTAGTGATGGGACCTACGAGCAGTACTTC. Translated, it gives CSTSDGTYEQYF.

This clonotype was observed many times. For the CDR3, the DNA is TGTGCCAGCAGTGTCGTAGCGGGTCCTCATTATTACAATGAGCAGTTCTTC. It codes for CASSVVAGPHYYNEQFF. The chain couples TRBV5-5 to TRBJ2-1, with 7 nucleotides matching TRBD2. CDR3 size: 17 residues. Germline V gene data show CDR1 as SGHKS and CDR2 as YYEKEE (reference sequence). V was pared by 5 bases and J by 4 bases, with 15 bases of the junction left unmatched.

This clonotype was recorded at least ten times. The chain joins TRBV9 to TRBJ2-2, with D unresolved. In germline, CDR1 is SGDLS, CDR2 YYNGEE. Trimming left V 2 bases short and J 6 bases short, with 17 bases between. The CDR3 length is 16 residues. CDR3 in DNA: TGTGCCAGCAGCGTGCTGGGTTACATGTTTTCCGGGGAGCTGTTTTTT. This gives the protein CASSVLGYMFSGELFF.

In its sample, this clonotype was seen many times. CDR3: CASTLRGLNTEAFF. CDR3 bases: TGTGCCAGCACCCTCAGGGGGCTGAACACTGAAGCTTTCTTT. V usage is TRBV7-2 and J usage is TRBJ1-1; 8 nucleotides align to TRBD1. J lost 0 bases, V lost 7 bases, and 4 bases had no gene match. This CDR3 has 14 amino acids. Germline V gene lookup returns CDR1 SGHTA and CDR2 FQGNSA.

A note on this clonotype: A far larger clone is one base from this, pointing to a likely read error. The chain has TRBV7-2 and TRBJ2-2; D may be TRBD1 or TRBD2 (5 bases each). The CDR3 has 14 amino acids. Germline V gene lookup returns CDR1 SGHTA and CDR2 FQGNSA. CDR3 bases: TGTGCCAGCAGCTTGGGGCCCAACACCGGGAAGCTGTTTTTT. Encoded protein: CASSLGPNTGKLFF. The complete variable domain, with remaining parts taken from reference TRBV7-2 and TRBJ2-2, reads GAGVSQSPSNKVTEKGKDVELRCDPISGHTALYWYRQSLGQGLEFLIYFQGNSAPDKSGLPSDRFSAERTGGSVSTLTIQRTQQEDSAVYLCASSLGPNTGKLFFGEGSRLTVL.